A single sample is the source of the 24 T cell receptor beta chains below, sequenced in a study of CD8+ T cells in alopecia areata. Following RNA extraction, reverse transcription yielded cDNA that acted as the sequencing template. Assay: immunoSEQ multiplex PCR; the TCRdb copy retains only in-frame clones and omits some. The data hold some 170,000 clones, with 59% observed a single time. This specimen was CD4+ T cells sorted from blood, taken at week 0. The receptor set was obtained from a human donor with alopecia areata.

This clone was counted a few times. The V call is TRBV30, the J call TRBJ2-7; 8 bases are shared with TRBD1. Germline CDR1 and CDR2: GTSNPN and SVGIG (reference sequence). This CDR3 has 12 residues. V trimming: 5 bases; J trimming: 1 base; junction bases outside the gene matches: 1. The CDR3 loop reads CAWGQGSYEQYF. As DNA, the CDR3 is TGTGCCTGGGGACAGGGATCCTACGAGCAGTACTTC.

V usage is TRBV30 and J usage is TRBJ2-7; a possible D gene is TRBD2 (5 bases). The CDR3 length is 12 residues. Per germline, CDR1 GTSNPN and CDR2 SVGIG (reference sequence). Trimming removed 2 bases at V and 7 bases at J, with 12 bases between. As DNA, the CDR3 is TGTGCCTGGAGTACGGACTTCTATGAGCAGTACTTC. This codes for CAWSTDFYEQYF. The full variable domain, in which reference TRBV30 and TRBJ2-7 provide the parts outside the CDR3, is SQTIHQWPATLVQPVGSPLSLECTVEGTSNPNLYWYRQAAGRGLQLLFYSVGIGQISSEVPQNLSASRPQDRQFILSSKKLLLSDSGFYLCAWSTDFYEQYFGPGTRLTVT.

This clone was observed a few times. The genes are TRBV29-1 and TRBJ2-1, with TRBD2 matching 7 bases. The CDR3 totals 14 residues. The germline V gene encodes CDR1 SQVTM and CDR2 ANQGSEA. V trimming: 7 bases; J trimming: 0 bases; junction bases outside the gene matches: 6. The CDR3 DNA is TGCAGCGCAAGAGCGGGGAGCTCCTACAATGAGCAGTTCTTC. It translates to CSARAGSSYNEQFF.

V is TRBV4-2 and J is TRBJ1-1; D ambiguous. V was clipped by 4 bases and J by 0 bases, with 9 bases between them. CDR3 length: 14 residues. Germline CDR1 and CDR2: LGHNA and YNFKEQ. The CDR3 sequence is CASSPNQVNTEAFF. CDR3 sequence (DNA): TGTGCCAGCAGCCCCAATCAAGTGAACACTGAAGCTTTCTTT.

The V and J genes are TRBV5-1 and TRBJ1-6, with 11 bases matching TRBD1. V shed 1 base and J 7 bases; nucleotides not matched to a gene: 4. Germline CDR1 is SGHRS and CDR2 is YFSETQ. The CDR3 sequence is 16 residues long. CDR3 DNA: TGCGCCAGCAGCTTGAGCCGGGACAGGGGGAATTCACCCCTCCACTTT. This codes for CASSLSRDRGNSPLHF. Based on the CDR3 plus reference TRBV5-1 and TRBJ1-6, the full variable domain is KAGVTQTPRYLIKTRGQQVTLSCSPISGHRSVSWYQQTPGQGLQFLFEYFSETQRNKGNFPGRFSGRQFSNSRSEMNVSTLELGDSALYLCASSLSRDRGNSPLHFGNGTRLTVT.

The chain recombines TRBV29-1 with TRBJ2-7; D remains ambiguous. The CDR3 length is 12 residues. Between the trimmed V and J ends, which lost 2 bases and 0 bases, there was a span of 5 bases. The germline V gene encodes CDR1 SQVTM and CDR2 ANQGSEA. CDR3 bases: TGCAGCGTTGAAAACCTCTCCTACGAGCAGTACTTC. Translating gives CSVENLSYEQYF.

This clone was seen once. This sequence joins TRBV29-1 and TRBJ2-2; a possible D gene is TRBD2 (6 bases). The CDR3 has 14 amino acids. The V end lost 7 bases, the J end lost 5 bases, and 17 bases lay between the germline ends. Germline V CDR1 and CDR2: SQVTM, ANQGSEA. The CDR3 spells CSGGLTRETGELFF. Written as DNA, the CDR3 is TGCAGCGGGGGCCTTACCCGGGAGACCGGGGAGCTGTTTTTT.

The V call is TRBV29-1, the J call TRBJ2-7; no reliable D call. The germline gives CDR1 SQVTM, CDR2 ANQGSEA. V was shortened by 2 bases and J by 12 bases, with 14 bases between the two germline ends. The CDR3 extends over 11 amino acids. The CDR3: CSVEQNRLPYF. CDR3 nucleotides: TGCAGCGTTGAACAAAATCGTCTCCCGTACTTC.

This clone showed up many times. V usage is TRBV11-1 and J usage is TRBJ2-1; TRBD2 aligns across 8 bases. The CDR3 is 16 residues long. In germline, CDR1 is SGHAT, CDR2 FQDESV (reference sequence). The V and J ends lost 5 bases and 5 bases, in that order; junction bases with no gene match: 11. The CDR3 bases are TGTGCCAGCAGCCCAATAGGCGGGGGGATTGACAATGAGCAGTTCTTC. It encodes CASSPIGGGIDNEQFF.

Details on this clone: One end of the junction fails to match germline, which may point to a read error. The gene calls are TRBV4-1 and TRBJ2-3; 8 bases are a match to TRBD2. This CDR3 is 15 amino acids long. Germline loops: CDR1 MGHRA, CDR2 YSYEKL. The CDR3 DNA reads TGTGCCAGCACCGGACTAGCCCAGGAGGGGGGTACGCAGTATTTT. Translated, it gives CASTGLAQEGGTQYF.

This chain links TRBV6-5 with TRBJ2-1; TRBD1 is a possible D gene (5 bases). Trimming left V 6 bases short and J 6 bases short, with 18 bases between. This CDR3 spans 15 amino acids. The germline CDR1 and CDR2 sequences are MNHEY and SVGAGI. The CDR3 nucleotides are TGTGCCAGCAGCCAAGGTCAGGGAAGGGGCAATGAGCAGTTCTTC. Its protein product is CASSQGQGRGNEQFF.

The rearrangement joins TRBV6-5 to TRBJ2-7; D unclear. Trimming removed 4 bases at V and 6 bases at J, with 13 bases between. The CDR3 is made up of 13 amino acids. In germline, CDR1 is MNHEY, CDR2 SVGAGI. The CDR3 sequence: CASSFLRVGEQYF. The CDR3 DNA follows: TGTGCCAGCAGTTTCCTCCGCGTCGGCGAGCAGTACTTC.

The chain joins TRBV9 to TRBJ1-6, with a weak D call TRBD1 (5 bases). This CDR3 is built from 14 residues. CDR1 is SGDLS, CDR2 YYNGEE, per germline. Trimming removed 3 bases from V and 11 bases from J, with 15 bases in between. The CDR3 loop is CASSGRRSGAPLHF. The CDR3 DNA reads as TGTGCCAGCAGCGGTCGACGGTCGGGGGCACCCCTCCACTTT. Combining the CDR3 with reference TRBV9 and TRBJ1-6 gives the whole variable domain DSGVTQTPKHLITATGQRVTLRCSPRSGDLSVYWYQQSLDQGLQFLIQYYNGEERAKGNILERFSAQQFPDLHSELNLSSLELGDSALYFCASSGRRSGAPLHFGNGTRLTVT.

The chain joins TRBV9 to TRBJ1-2; D gene ambiguous. The CDR3 loop spans 13 amino acids. Germline-derived CDR1 and CDR2 are SGDLS and YYNGEE. V gave up 3 bases and J gave up 7 bases, with 13 bases separating them. This CDR3 is CASSDAGRSGYTF. The CDR3 coding sequence is TGTGCCAGCAGCGATGCTGGAAGAAGTGGCTACACCTTC.

This clone was seen only once. The chain combines TRBV6-6 with TRBJ2-7; 9 bases fit TRBD1. In germline, CDR1 is MNHNY, CDR2 SVGAGI (reference sequence). CDR3 length equals 13 residues. V shed 4 bases and J 7 bases; nucleotides not matched to a gene: 5. In DNA form, the CDR3 reads TGTGCCAGCAGTTTACAGGGGGCGCGGGAGCAGTACTTC. Its protein is CASSLQGAREQYF.

The genes are TRBV30 and TRBJ2-5; D call uncertain. This CDR3 spans 11 amino acids. Trimming stripped 7 bases from V and 4 bases from J, with 10 bases between. The germline V gene has CDR1 GTSNPN and CDR2 SVGIG (reference sequence). CDR3 sequence: CASQRGETQYF. CDR3 sequence (DNA): TGTGCCTCACAACGAGGAGAGACCCAGTACTTC.

This clone was counted a few times. V and J are TRBV23-1 and TRBJ2-7; D uncertain. TRBV23-1 is given ORF status, its function remaining uncertain. CDR3 size: 12 residues. V dropped 3 bases and J dropped 2 bases, with 5 bases sitting between them. In DNA form, the CDR3 reads TGCGCCAGCAGTCAGCCCCCCTACGAGCAGTACTTC. Amino acid sequence: CASSQPPYEQYF.

This clone has more than one count but fewer than ten. This chain links TRBV14 with TRBJ2-7; TRBD1 might be the D (5 bases). Germline-derived CDR1 and CDR2 are SGHDN and FVKESK. The V and J ends lost 6 bases and 4 bases respectively, with 16 bases between them. The CDR3 extends over 14 amino acids. In DNA form, the CDR3 reads TGTGCCAGCAGTTTAAGGGGTTCCGCATACGAGCAGTACTTC. Protein: CASSLRGSAYEQYF.

V is TRBV29-1 and J is TRBJ1-2; the match to TRBD1 covers 10 bases. CDR1 is SQVTM and CDR2 is ANQGSEA in the germline V gene. With V trimmed by 3 bases and J by 7 bases, 8 bases remained unmatched. The CDR3 length is 14 residues. This CDR3 is CSVDSGTGAGGYTF. The CDR3 DNA reads TGCAGCGTTGATTCCGGGACAGGGGCTGGTGGCTACACCTTC.

J is TRBJ2-6 and V is TRBV7-9; D ambiguous. Germline assignment: CDR1 SEHNR and CDR2 FQNEAQ (reference sequence). This CDR3 comprises 15 residues. V was trimmed by 3 bases and J by 0 bases, leaving 6 bases between them. CDR3 in DNA: TGTGCCAGCAGCTTTTGGGTCTCTGGGGCCAACGTCCTGACTTTC. It encodes CASSFWVSGANVLTF.

The genes are TRBV5-1 and TRBJ1-1; D might be TRBD1 (6 bases). The CDR3 runs to 14 residues. CDR1 SGHRS and CDR2 YFSETQ come from the germline V gene. Trimming stripped 3 bases from V and 11 bases from J, with 20 bases between. The CDR3 coding sequence is TGCGCCAGCAGCTCGGGGATAACAGGGAGTGGGGCTTTCTTT. It specifies CASSSGITGSGAFF.

This clone was observed once. The chain links TRBV4-2 to TRBJ2-5; no clear D gene. The V gene's germline CDR1 is LGHNA and CDR2 YNFKEQ. Trimming shortened V by 1 base and J by 5 bases, and 5 bases separated the two germline ends. The length of the CDR3 is 12 residues. The CDR3 DNA reads as TGTGCCAGCAGCCAAGCCCGGGAGACCCAGTACTTC. It encodes CASSQARETQYF.

This chain connects TRBV19 to TRBJ1-2, with 9 bases lining up with TRBD1. The V segment lost 7 bases and the J segment 8 bases; nucleotides outside the gene matches: 17. Germline V CDR1 and CDR2: LNHDA, SQIVND (reference sequence). CDR3 size: 16 residues. CDR3 sequence (DNA): TGTGCCAGTAAAATAACCTCGACAGGGGGAGAATACGGCTACACCTTC. Translated: CASKITSTGGEYGYTF.

The rearrangement uses TRBV29-1 and TRBJ1-1, with unresolved D. V was clipped by 4 bases and J by 6 bases, with 15 bases between them. Germline V gene lookup returns CDR1 SQVTM and CDR2 ANQGSEA. This CDR3 is 13 amino acids long. Written as DNA, the CDR3 is TGCAGCGTTGCGAGGCAGGCCGTTCCTGAAGCTTTCTTT. Translated: CSVARQAVPEAFF.